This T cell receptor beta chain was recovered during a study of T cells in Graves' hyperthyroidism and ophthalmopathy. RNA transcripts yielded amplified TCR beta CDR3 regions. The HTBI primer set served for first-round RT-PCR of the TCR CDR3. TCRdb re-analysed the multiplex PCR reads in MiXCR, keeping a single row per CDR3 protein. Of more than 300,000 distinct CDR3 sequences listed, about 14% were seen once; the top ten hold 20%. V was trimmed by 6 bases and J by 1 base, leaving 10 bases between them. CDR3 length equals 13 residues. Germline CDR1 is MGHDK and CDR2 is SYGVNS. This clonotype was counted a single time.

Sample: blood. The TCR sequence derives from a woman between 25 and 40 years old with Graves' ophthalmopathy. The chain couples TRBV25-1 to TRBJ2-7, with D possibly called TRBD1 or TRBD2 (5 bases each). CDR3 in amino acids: CASRGTQSYEQYF. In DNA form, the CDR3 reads TGTGCCAGCAGGGGGACCCAGTCCTACGAGCAGTACTTC.